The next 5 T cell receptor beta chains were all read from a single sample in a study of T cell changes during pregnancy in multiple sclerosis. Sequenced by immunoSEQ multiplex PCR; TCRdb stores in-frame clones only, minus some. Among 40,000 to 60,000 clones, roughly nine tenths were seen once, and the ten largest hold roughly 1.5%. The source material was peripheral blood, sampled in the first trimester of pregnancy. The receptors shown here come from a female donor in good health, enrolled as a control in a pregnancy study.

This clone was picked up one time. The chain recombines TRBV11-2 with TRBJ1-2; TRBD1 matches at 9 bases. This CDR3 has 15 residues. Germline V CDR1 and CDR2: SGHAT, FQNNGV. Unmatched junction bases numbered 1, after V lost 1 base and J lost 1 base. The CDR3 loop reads CASSLGQGGNYGYTF. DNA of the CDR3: TGTGCCAGCAGCTTAGGACAGGGGGGTAACTATGGCTACACCTTC. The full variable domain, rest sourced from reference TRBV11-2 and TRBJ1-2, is EAGVAQSPRYKIIEKRQSVAFWCNPISGHATLYWYQQILGQGPKLLIQFQNNGVVDDSQLPKDRFSAERLKGVDSTLKIQPAKLEDSAVYLCASSLGQGGNYGYTFGSGTRLTVV.

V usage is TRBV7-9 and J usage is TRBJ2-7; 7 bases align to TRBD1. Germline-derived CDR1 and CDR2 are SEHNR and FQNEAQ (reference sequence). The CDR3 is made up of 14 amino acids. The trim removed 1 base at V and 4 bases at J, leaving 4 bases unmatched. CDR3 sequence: CASSLVGRGYEQYF. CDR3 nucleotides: TGTGCCAGCAGCTTAGTCGGCAGGGGGTACGAGCAGTACTTC. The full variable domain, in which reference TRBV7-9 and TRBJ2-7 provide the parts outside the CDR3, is DTGVSQNPRHKITKRGQNVTFRCDPISEHNRLYWYRQTLGQGPEFLTYFQNEAQLEKSRLLSDRFSAERPKGSFSTLEIQRTEQGDSAMYLCASSLVGRGYEQYFGPGTRLTVT.

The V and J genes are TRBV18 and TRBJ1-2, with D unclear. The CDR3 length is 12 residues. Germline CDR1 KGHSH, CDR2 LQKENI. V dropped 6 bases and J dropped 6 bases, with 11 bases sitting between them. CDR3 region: CASSHDTDGYTF. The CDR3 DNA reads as TGTGCCAGCTCCCATGACACGGATGGCTACACCTTC.

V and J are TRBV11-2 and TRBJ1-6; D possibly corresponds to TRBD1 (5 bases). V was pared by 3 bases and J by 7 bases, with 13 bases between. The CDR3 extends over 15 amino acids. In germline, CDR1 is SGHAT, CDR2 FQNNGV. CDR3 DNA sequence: TGTGCCAGCAGCTTCGGGGGGGTTTACAATTCACCCCTCCACTTT. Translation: CASSFGGVYNSPLHF.

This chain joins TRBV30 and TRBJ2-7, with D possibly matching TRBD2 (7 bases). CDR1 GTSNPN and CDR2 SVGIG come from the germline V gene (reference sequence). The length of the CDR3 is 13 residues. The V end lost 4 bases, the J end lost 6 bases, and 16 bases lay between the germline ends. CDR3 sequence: CAWTRGGGSEQYF. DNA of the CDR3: TGTGCCTGGACCCGGGGAGGGGGATCCGAGCAGTACTTC. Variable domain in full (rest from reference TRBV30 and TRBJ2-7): SQTIHQWPATLVQPVGSPLSLECTVEGTSNPNLYWYRQAAGRGLQLLFYSVGIGQISSEVPQNLSASRPQDRQFILSSKKLLLSDSGFYLCAWTRGGGSEQYFGPGTRLTVT.